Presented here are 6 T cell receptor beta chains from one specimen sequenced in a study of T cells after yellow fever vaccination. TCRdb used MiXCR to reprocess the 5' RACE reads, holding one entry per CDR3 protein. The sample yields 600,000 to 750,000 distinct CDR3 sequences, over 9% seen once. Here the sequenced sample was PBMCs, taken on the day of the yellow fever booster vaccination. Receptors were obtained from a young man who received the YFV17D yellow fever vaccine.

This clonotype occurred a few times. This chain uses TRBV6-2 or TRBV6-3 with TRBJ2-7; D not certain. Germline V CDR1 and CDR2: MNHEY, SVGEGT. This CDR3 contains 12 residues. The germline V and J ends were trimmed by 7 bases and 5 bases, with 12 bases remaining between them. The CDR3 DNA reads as TGTGCCAGCAAACCCAAGCGAGACGAGCAGTACTTC. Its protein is CASKPKRDEQYF.

The CDR3 loop reads CASSVDDYGYTF. Written as DNA, the CDR3 is TGTGCCAGCAGCGTCGACGACTATGGCTACACCTTC. The V and J genes are TRBV9 and TRBJ1-2; D gene unclear. Trimming cost V 2 bases and J 3 bases, with 5 bases left between them. CDR3 length: 12 residues. Germline V gene data show CDR1 as SGDLS and CDR2 as YYNGEE.

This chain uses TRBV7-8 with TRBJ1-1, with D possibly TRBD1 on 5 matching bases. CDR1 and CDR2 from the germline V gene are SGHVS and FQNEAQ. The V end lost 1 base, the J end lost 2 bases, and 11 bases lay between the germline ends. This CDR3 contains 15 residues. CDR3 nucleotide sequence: TGTGCCAGCAGCTTAGTGGGGCAAGTTAACACTGAAGCTTTCTTT. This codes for CASSLVGQVNTEAFF.

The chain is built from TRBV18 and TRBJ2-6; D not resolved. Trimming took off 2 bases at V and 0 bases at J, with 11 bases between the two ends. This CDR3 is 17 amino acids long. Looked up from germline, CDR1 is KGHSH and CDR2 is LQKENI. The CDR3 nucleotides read TGTGCCAGCTCACCATCTCCAGGAATCTCTGGGGCCAACGTCCTGACTTTC. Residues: CASSPSPGISGANVLTF.

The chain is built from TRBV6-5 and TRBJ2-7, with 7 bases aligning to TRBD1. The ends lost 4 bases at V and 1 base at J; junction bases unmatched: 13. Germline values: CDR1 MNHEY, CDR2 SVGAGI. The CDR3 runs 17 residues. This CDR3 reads CASSSPGEDRASYEQYF. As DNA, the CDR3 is TGTGCCAGCAGTTCCCCCGGCGAAGACAGGGCTTCCTACGAGCAGTACTTC.

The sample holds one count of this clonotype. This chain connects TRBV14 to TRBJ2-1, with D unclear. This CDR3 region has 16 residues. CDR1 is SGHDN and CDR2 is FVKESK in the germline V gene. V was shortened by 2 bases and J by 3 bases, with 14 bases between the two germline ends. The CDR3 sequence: CASSQKGPGYYNEQFF. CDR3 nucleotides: TGTGCCAGCAGCCAAAAGGGTCCGGGTTACTACAATGAGCAGTTCTTC.